The T cell receptor (beta chain) described here comes from a study of cytomegalovirus exposure and HLA in healthy donors. General study results and limits: There was a cluster of highly shared sequence variants that was likely a sequencing artifact. In a later analysis, common viral pathogens appeared linked to several of the most significant clusters.

Healthy bone marrow donors formed the donor group. Of note for this clone: Its antigen is still unknown.

A multiplex PCR was run with 60 Vbeta primers and 13 Jbeta primers. The authors' processing: As a later analysis found, there were 80 million or so unique TCR beta chains, of which approximately 10 million were shared. Here immunoSEQ multiplex PCR was the method, and the copy in TCRdb shows in-frame clones only, minus some. V, J and clone size derive from that table, while D and trimming were established from the DNA sequence. The data show about 120,000 clones, more than 65% seen once. The CDR3 length is 14 residues. The V and J ends lost 0 bases and 5 bases, in that order; junction bases with no gene match: 3. CDR1 and CDR2 (germline): SGHAT, FQNNGV.

The clonotype comes from a man aged 18 to 29 in good health and CMV-seropositive. The rearrangement joins TRBV11-2 to TRBJ1-1, with TRBD1 matching over 7 bases. The sequenced material came from PBMCs. CDR3 loop: CASSLEAQGTEAFF. The CDR3 bases are TGTGCCAGCAGCTTAGAGGCACAGGGGACTGAAGCTTTCTTT.